Below are 9 T cell receptor beta chains sequenced from a single sample in a study of blood T cell repertoires in COVID-19 (dated by TCRdb to the early 2020s). The library relied on the immunoSEQ multiplex PCR assay. The clones in this table, taken by TCRdb from immuneACCESS, are in-frame only. Not every clone is retained; where verified, under half of the shortfall comes from an unresolved V gene, and the cause of the rest is unknown. This sample has about 480,000 clones in its table, and more than 75% of those were observed once. Together, the top ten hold 1.5% to 2% of the sample. Source material: PBMCs or T cells enriched from blood (not recorded which). The source of these receptors is a woman in her thirties or forties who had recovered from COVID-19.

The genes are TRBV5-8 and TRBJ2-3; the match to TRBD2 covers 8 bases. V shed 4 bases and J 8 bases; nucleotides not matched to a gene: 12. Germline V gene sequence: CDR1 SGHTS, CDR2 YDEGEE. The CDR3 is 15 amino acids. CDR3 in DNA: TGTGCCAGCAGCGTGCTAGGAAGCGGGAGCGGTACGCAGTATTTT. Protein: CASSVLGSGSGTQYF.

The rearrangement uses TRBV7-2 and TRBJ1-1; 8 bases map to TRBD1. The length of the CDR3 is 15 residues. CDR1 and CDR2 from the germline V gene are SGHTA and FQGNSA. Losses at the gene ends were 6 bases for V and 5 bases for J; bases not matched to a gene: 11. The CDR3 region is CASSYSQGARTEAFF. The CDR3, as DNA: TGTGCCAGCAGTTATAGTCAGGGGGCGAGAACTGAAGCTTTCTTT.

The chain links TRBV2 to TRBJ2-7; D possibly corresponds to TRBD1 (6 bases). Germline V gene data show CDR1 as SNHLY and CDR2 as FYNNEI. V gave up 4 bases and J gave up 6 bases, with 25 bases separating them. The CDR3 is 17 residues long. The CDR3 coding sequence is TGTGCCAGCAGTGGGGCTACAGGGACAAATGGAATTGTCGAGCAGTACTTC. Amino acid sequence: CASSGATGTNGIVEQYF.

This clone came up once. This chain links TRBV5-1 with TRBJ2-2, with 10 bases identical to TRBD1. This CDR3 contains 16 residues. Germline assignment: CDR1 SGHRS and CDR2 YFSETQ. The trim removed 4 bases at V and 1 base at J, leaving 4 bases unmatched. Here the CDR3 reads CASSLRTGGNTGELFF. CDR3 sequence (DNA): TGCGCCAGCAGCCTTAGGACAGGGGGGAACACCGGGGAGCTGTTTTTT.

Only a few counts were recorded for this clone. The chain couples TRBV29-1 to TRBJ1-6, with 7 bases lining up with TRBD1. CDR3 length: 13 residues. The V gene end was trimmed by 5 bases and the J gene end by 6 bases; junction bases not matched to a gene: 4. Germline values: CDR1 SQVTM, CDR2 ANQGSEA. CDR3 sequence (DNA): TGCAGCGTTCGGGACAGCTTTAATTCACCCCTCCACTTT. Its protein product is CSVRDSFNSPLHF.

The gene calls are TRBV6-5 and TRBJ2-2; tentative D call: TRBD2 (6 bases). Per the germline V gene, CDR1 is MNHEY and CDR2 is SVGAGI. The CDR3 is 14 residues long. V was trimmed by 8 bases and J by 4 bases, leaving 14 bases between them. The CDR3 protein is CASLTGASTGELFF. The CDR3 DNA follows: TGTGCCAGCTTGACGGGAGCTAGCACCGGGGAGCTGTTTTTT.

The V gene is TRBV12-3 or TRBV12-4, the J gene TRBJ1-1; unclear D gene. The CDR3 consists of 13 residues. Deletions cut 5 bases from V and 1 base from J, with 8 bases between. This CDR3 is CASSHNRNTEAFF. The CDR3 nucleotides are TGTGCCAGCAGTCACAACAGGAACACTGAAGCTTTCTTT.

The chain links TRBV2 to TRBJ1-2, with D possibly being TRBD1 (5 bases). V lost 5 bases and J 6 bases, leaving 16 bases between the germline ends. CDR1 is SNHLY and CDR2 is FYNNEI in the germline V gene. This CDR3 region has 14 residues. The CDR3 sequence is CASSMQGTGHGYTF. The CDR3 DNA follows: TGTGCCAGCAGTATGCAGGGTACGGGTCATGGCTACACCTTC. Complete variable domain (other parts from reference TRBV2 and TRBJ1-2): EPEVTQTPSHQVTQMGQEVILRCVPISNHLYFYWYRQILGQKVEFLVSFYNNEISEKSEIFDDQFSVERPDGSNFTLKIRSTKLEDSAMYFCASSMQGTGHGYTFGSGTRLTVV.

The chain has TRBV7-2 and TRBJ1-2; 11 bases are shared with TRBD1. Germline assignment: CDR1 SGHTA and CDR2 FQGNSA. Unmatched junction bases numbered 11, after V lost 3 bases and J lost 8 bases. The CDR3 is made up of 16 amino acids. DNA for the CDR3: TGTGCCAGCAGCTTTGAGAGGACAGGGGGCTCAGTCGGCTACACCTTC. Protein: CASSFERTGGSVGYTF. The variable domain in full, with the rest retrieved from reference TRBV7-2 and TRBJ1-2, is GAGVSQSPSNKVTEKGKDVELRCDPISGHTALYWYRQSLGQGLEFLIYFQGNSAPDKSGLPSDRFSAERTGGSVSTLTIQRTQQEDSAVYLCASSFERTGGSVGYTFGSGTRLTVV.